These 18 T cell receptor beta chains originate from one sample sequenced in a study of shared clonotypes between healthy human individuals. Libraries were prepared by immunoSEQ multiplex PCR; TCRdb keeps only in-frame clonotypes and omits some of them. Of 650,000 to 750,000 clones in the sample, roughly 78% are singletons; the top ten hold 1.8%. The sequencing sample was made of memory CD4+ T cells sorted from blood. Subset described: CD45RA-negative fraction. Source of these receptors: a woman aged 25-40 years in good health.

This clone showed up many times. Other DNA sequences in the sample encode the same CDR3. V gene TRBV10-3 combines with J gene TRBJ1-2, with TRBD1 matching over 7 bases. Germline assignment: CDR1 ENHRY and CDR2 SYGVKD. With V trimmed by 0 bases and J by 5 bases, 3 bases remained unmatched. This CDR3 has 14 residues. The CDR3 nucleotides are TGTGCCATCAGTGAGTCGACAGGGTCATATGGCTACACCTTC. Amino acid sequence: CAISESTGSYGYTF.

The V gene is TRBV30, the J gene TRBJ2-2; perhaps TRBD1 as D (6 bases). Trimming took off 3 bases at V and 5 bases at J, with 16 bases between the two ends. Germline lookup yields CDR1 GTSNPN and CDR2 SVGIG (reference sequence). The length of the CDR3 is 15 residues. CDR3 in DNA: TGTGCCTGGAGAAACCGGAACAGGGATACCGGGGAGCTGTTTTTT. Its protein is CAWRNRNRDTGELFF.

The chain has TRBV5-1 and TRBJ2-2; the D gene could be TRBD1 or TRBD2 (5 bases each). The CDR3 is 14 residues long. Between the trimmed V and J ends, which lost 5 bases and 6 bases, there was a span of 14 bases. Germline values: CDR1 SGHRS, CDR2 YFSETQ. CDR3 in amino acids: CASSNGAEAGELFF. In DNA, the CDR3 is TGCGCCAGCAGTAACGGGGCTGAGGCCGGGGAGCTGTTTTTT.

V and J are TRBV10-3 and TRBJ1-2; the match to TRBD1 covers 7 bases. The CDR3 loop spans 16 amino acids. Per germline, CDR1 ENHRY and CDR2 SYGVKD. V shed 0 bases, J shed 1 base, and the junction held 5 bases outside the gene matches. The CDR3, as DNA: TGTGCCATCAGTGAGTCAACAGGGGCCAATAACTATGGCTACACCTTC. It is translated as CAISESTGANNYGYTF.

This chain uses TRBV18 with TRBJ2-5, with 9 bases matching TRBD2. The CDR3 is 16 amino acids. Germline assignment: CDR1 KGHSH and CDR2 LQKENI. J gave up 1 base and V 1 base, and 4 bases lay outside the gene matches. This CDR3 is CASSPLTSGLQETQYF. The CDR3 DNA sequence: TGTGCCAGCTCACCACTGACTAGCGGCCTCCAAGAGACCCAGTACTTC.

The chain links TRBV27 to TRBJ2-7; the D gene is possibly TRBD2 (6 bases). The CDR3 is 16 residues long. Trimming left V 3 bases short and J 0 bases short, with 15 bases between. The germline V gene encodes CDR1 MNHEY and CDR2 SMNVEV (reference sequence). CDR3 amino acids: CASSFKRRGASYEQYF. CDR3 coding DNA: TGTGCCAGCAGTTTCAAAAGGAGGGGTGCCTCCTACGAGCAGTACTTC.

The chain is built from TRBV13 and TRBJ1-1; 11 bases align to TRBD1. Germline V gives CDR1 PRHDT, CDR2 FYEKMQ (reference sequence). The CDR3 length is 15 residues. V trimming: 5 bases; J trimming: 6 bases; junction bases outside the gene matches: 8. The CDR3 is CASSPRDRGDPEAFF. The CDR3 coding sequence is TGTGCCAGCAGCCCCCGGGACAGGGGGGACCCTGAAGCTTTCTTT.

This rearrangement joins TRBV4-1 to TRBJ1-5; 7 nucleotides agree with TRBD1. CDR3 length: 16 residues. The trim removed 0 bases at V and 5 bases at J, leaving 7 bases unmatched. CDR1 is MGHRA and CDR2 is YSYEKL in the germline V gene. CDR3 in amino acids: CASSQDQGQSHQPQHF. CDR3 nucleotides: TGCGCCAGCAGCCAAGATCAGGGACAGTCCCATCAGCCCCAGCATTTT.

The chain joins TRBV10-3 to TRBJ2-5, with D possibly being TRBD2 (6 bases). Between the trimmed V and J ends, which lost 1 base and 4 bases, there was a span of 10 bases. Germline V gives CDR1 ENHRY, CDR2 SYGVKD. This CDR3 contains 14 residues. CDR3 amino acids: CAISEFGGGETQYF. The CDR3 coding sequence is TGTGCCATCAGTGAGTTCGGGGGTGGAGAGACCCAGTACTTC.

The V gene is TRBV25-1, the J gene TRBJ2-1, with a tentative D call TRBD2 (7 bases). V was pared by 6 bases and J by 7 bases, with 25 bases between. CDR1 MGHDK and CDR2 SYGVNS come from the germline V gene. The CDR3 extends over 17 amino acids. CDR3 region: CASSKTGRVPGGNEQFF. CDR3 DNA sequence: TGTGCCAGCAGCAAAACAGGGAGGGTACCGGGTGGGAATGAGCAGTTCTTC.

A remark on this clone: This same CDR3 is encoded by further DNA sequences in the sample. This chain's CDR3 is CASSILGNEQFF. CDR3 DNA: TGTGCCAGTAGTATCCTAGGGAATGAGCAGTTCTTC. This chain joins TRBV19 and TRBJ2-1; no clear D gene. Germline V CDR1 and CDR2: LNHDA, SQIVND (reference sequence). This CDR3 is built from 12 residues. Trimming removed 3 bases at V and 7 bases at J, with 7 bases between.

This clone has only a few counts. The chain links TRBV2 to TRBJ1-5; no clear D gene. Trimming took off 4 bases at V and 0 bases at J, with 10 bases between the two ends. The CDR3 is 15 residues long. The V gene's germline CDR1 is SNHLY and CDR2 FYNNEI. As DNA, the CDR3 is TGTGCCAGCAGTGGGTTTGCAGCTAGCAATCAGCCCCAGCATTTT. This gives the protein CASSGFAASNQPQHF.

The chain links TRBV28 to TRBJ1-1; D not resolved. Per the germline V gene, CDR1 is MDHEN and CDR2 is SYDVKM. Trimming left V 2 bases short and J 0 bases short, with 19 bases between. CDR3 length equals 18 residues. The CDR3 sequence: CASSLVFPFSSMNTEAFF. The CDR3 bases are TGTGCCAGCAGTTTAGTTTTCCCCTTTTCGTCCATGAACACTGAAGCTTTCTTT. The whole variable domain, filled in from reference TRBV28 and TRBJ1-1, reads DVKVTQSSRYLVKRTGEKVFLECVQDMDHENMFWYRQDPGLGLRLIYFSYDVKMKEKGDIPEGYSVSREKKERFSLILESASTNQTSMYLCASSLVFPFSSMNTEAFFGQGTRLTVV.

The J gene is TRBJ2-5, the V gene TRBV27, with 7 bases lining up with TRBD2. CDR3 length equals 13 residues. V dropped 4 bases and J dropped 5; count of bases not matched to a gene: 4. CDR1 is MNHEY, CDR2 SMNVEV, per germline (reference sequence). CDR3 protein: CASSSRAGETQYF. As DNA, the CDR3 is TGTGCCAGCAGTTCGAGAGCGGGGGAGACCCAGTACTTC.

V gene TRBV6-1 combines with J gene TRBJ2-7; D ambiguous. The germline V gene has CDR1 MNHNS and CDR2 SASEGT. V was shortened by 6 bases and J by 2 bases, with 5 bases between the two germline ends. The CDR3 is 11 amino acids. This CDR3 reads CASRETYEQYF. In DNA form, the CDR3 reads TGTGCCAGCAGAGAAACCTACGAGCAGTACTTC.

This chain links TRBV6-6 with TRBJ1-2; tentatively, D is TRBD1 (5 bases). V gave up 11 bases and J gave up 8 bases, with 18 bases separating them. From germline, CDR1 is MNHNY and CDR2 SVGAGI (reference sequence). The CDR3 covers 12 residues. The DNA for the CDR3 is TGTGCCGCCTGTTGCGGGGCAGGGGGCTACACCTTC. It is translated as CAACCGAGGYTF.

V usage is TRBV5-8 and J usage is TRBJ1-2; D is possibly TRBD1 (6 bases). The CDR3 consists of 12 residues. Trimming stripped 4 bases from V and 11 bases from J, with 15 bases between. Germline assignment: CDR1 SGHTS and CDR2 YDEGEE. CDR3 sequence reads: CASSGRDKGYTF. The CDR3 DNA reads as TGTGCCAGCAGCGGGCGGGACAAGGGATACACCTTC.

The chain is built from TRBV2 and TRBJ2-5; TRBD2 is a possible D gene (5 bases). The V end was cut by 4 bases, the J end by 1 base, with 10 bases between. Germline lookup yields CDR1 SNHLY and CDR2 FYNNEI. The CDR3 runs 14 residues. CDR3 nucleotide sequence: TGTGCCAGCAGTGCTAGCAGCAGCCAAGAGACCCAGTACTTC. The encoded protein is CASSASSSQETQYF.